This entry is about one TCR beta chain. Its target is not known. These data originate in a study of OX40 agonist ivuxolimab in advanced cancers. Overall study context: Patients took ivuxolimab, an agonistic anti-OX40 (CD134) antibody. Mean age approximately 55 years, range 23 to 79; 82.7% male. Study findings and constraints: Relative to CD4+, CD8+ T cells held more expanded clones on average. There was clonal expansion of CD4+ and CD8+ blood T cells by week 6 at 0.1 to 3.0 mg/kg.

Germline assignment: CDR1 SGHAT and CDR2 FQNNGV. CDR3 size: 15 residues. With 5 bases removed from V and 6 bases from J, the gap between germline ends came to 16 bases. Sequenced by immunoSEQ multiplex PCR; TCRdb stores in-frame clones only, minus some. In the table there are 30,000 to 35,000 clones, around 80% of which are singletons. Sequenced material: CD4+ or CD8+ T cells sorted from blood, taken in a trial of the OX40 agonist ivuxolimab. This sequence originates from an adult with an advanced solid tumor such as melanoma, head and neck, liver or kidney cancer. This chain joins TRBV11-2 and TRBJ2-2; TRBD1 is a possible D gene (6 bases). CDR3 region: CASSRPATGPGELFF. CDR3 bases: TGTGCCAGCAGCCGCCCAGCGACAGGCCCCGGGGAGCTGTTTTTT. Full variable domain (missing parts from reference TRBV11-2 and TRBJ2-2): EAGVAQSPRYKIIEKRQSVAFWCNPISGHATLYWYQQILGQGPKLLIQFQNNGVVDDSQLPKDRFSAERLKGVDSTLKIQPAKLEDSAVYLCASSRPATGPGELFFGEGSRLTVL.